A single count supports the clone carrying this TCR beta chain. Antigen specificity is unknown. These data come from a study of CD4+ T cells in melanoma. Measured with immunoSEQ multiplex PCR; TCRdb has only the in-frame clones, and not every one. Among 13,000 or so clones listed, 68% were seen once. V dropped 4 bases and J dropped 0 bases, with 13 bases sitting between them. Germline CDR1 and CDR2: SGHRS and YFSETQ. This CDR3 has 16 amino acids. Overall study results and limits: Reportedly, melanoma neoantigen-specific CD4+ T cells showed varied differentiation states. CD8+ T cell, macrophage and B cell function reportedly correlated with neoantigen-specific CD4+ T cells.

The chain has TRBV5-1 and TRBJ2-2, with D possibly TRBD2 on 6 matching bases. The sequenced material came from cells from a culture (not recorded whether cultured in vitro). This receptor was obtained from a human donor with melanoma. The CDR3 nucleotides read TGCGCCAGCAGCGAAGGCGGGACTGCGAACACCGGGGAGCTGTTTTTT. Its protein product is CASSEGGTANTGELFF.